This TCR beta chain was found in a study of CD8 T cells in Susac syndrome. Random hexamers primed reverse transcription of about 0.45 to 1 ug RNA. TCRdb used MiXCR to reprocess the immunoSEQ multiplex PCR reads, holding one entry per CDR3 protein. The sample lists about 82,000 distinct CDR3 sequences; about 95% were seen once. Germline values: CDR1 SGHRS, CDR2 YFSETQ. CDR3 length: 15 residues. Between the trimmed V and J ends, which lost 0 bases and 4 bases, there was a span of 13 bases. The sample consisted of CD8+ T cells from PBMCs. The source is a human donor with Susac syndrome. The chain is built from TRBV5-1 and TRBJ1-2; no definite D call. CDR3 loop: CASSLDAGRGYGYTF. Here the CDR3 DNA reads TGCGCCAGCAGCTTGGACGCCGGAAGAGGCTATGGCTACACCTTC.